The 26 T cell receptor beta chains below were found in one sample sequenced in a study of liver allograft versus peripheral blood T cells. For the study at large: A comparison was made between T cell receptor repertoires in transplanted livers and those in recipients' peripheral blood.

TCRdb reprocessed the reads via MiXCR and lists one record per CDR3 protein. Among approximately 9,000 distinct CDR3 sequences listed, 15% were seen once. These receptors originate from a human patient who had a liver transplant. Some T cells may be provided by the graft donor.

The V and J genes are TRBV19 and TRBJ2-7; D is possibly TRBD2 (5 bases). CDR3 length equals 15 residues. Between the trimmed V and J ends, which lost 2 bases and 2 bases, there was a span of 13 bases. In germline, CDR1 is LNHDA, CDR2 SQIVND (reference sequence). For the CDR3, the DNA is TGTGCCAGTAGTATACGACTACACAACACCTACGAGCAGTACTTC. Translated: CASSIRLHNTYEQYF.

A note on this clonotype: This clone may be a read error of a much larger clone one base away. This CDR3 is CASSLGDREGQPQHF. The CDR3 bases are TGTGCCAGCAGCCTAGGGGACAGGGAGGGTCAGCCCCAGCATTTT. J is TRBJ1-5 and V is TRBV9; 9 bases are shared with TRBD1. This CDR3 is 15 amino acids long. The V gene end was trimmed by 4 bases and the J gene end by 6 bases; junction bases not matched to a gene: 8. The germline V gene has CDR1 SGDLS and CDR2 YYNGEE.

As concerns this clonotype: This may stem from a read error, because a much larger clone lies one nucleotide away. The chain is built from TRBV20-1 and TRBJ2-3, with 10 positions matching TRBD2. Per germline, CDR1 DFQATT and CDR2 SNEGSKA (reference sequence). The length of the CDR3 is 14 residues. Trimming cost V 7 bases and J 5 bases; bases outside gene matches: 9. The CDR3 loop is CSVAGGGVRDTQYF. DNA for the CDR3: TGCAGTGTAGCGGGAGGAGGGGTCAGAGATACGCAGTATTTT.

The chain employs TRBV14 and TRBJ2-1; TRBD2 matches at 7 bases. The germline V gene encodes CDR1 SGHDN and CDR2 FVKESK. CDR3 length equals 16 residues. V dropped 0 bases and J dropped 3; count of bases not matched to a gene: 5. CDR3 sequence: CASSQDRLAYYNEQFF. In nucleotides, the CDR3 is TGTGCCAGCAGCCAAGATCGACTAGCATACTACAATGAGCAGTTCTTC.

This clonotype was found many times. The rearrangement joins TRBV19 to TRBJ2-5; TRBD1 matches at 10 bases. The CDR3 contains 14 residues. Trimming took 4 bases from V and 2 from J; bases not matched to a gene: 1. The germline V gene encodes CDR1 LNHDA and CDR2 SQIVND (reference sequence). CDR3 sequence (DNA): TGTGCCAGTAGTACGGGACAGGGGCAAGAGACCCAGTACTTC. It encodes CASSTGQGQETQYF. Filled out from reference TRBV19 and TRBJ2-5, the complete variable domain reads DGGITQSPKYLFRKEGQNVTLSCEQNLNHDAMYWYRQDPGQGLRLIYYSQIVNDFQKGDIAEGYSVSREKKESFPLTVTSAQKNPTAFYLCASSTGQGQETQYFGPGTRLLVL.

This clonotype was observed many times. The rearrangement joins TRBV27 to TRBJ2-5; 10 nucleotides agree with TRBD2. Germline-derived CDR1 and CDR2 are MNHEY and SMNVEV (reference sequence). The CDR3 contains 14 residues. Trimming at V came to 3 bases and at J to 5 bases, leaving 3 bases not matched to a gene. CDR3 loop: CASSFETSGETQYF. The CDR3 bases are TGTGCCAGCAGTTTCGAGACTAGCGGGGAGACCCAGTACTTC.

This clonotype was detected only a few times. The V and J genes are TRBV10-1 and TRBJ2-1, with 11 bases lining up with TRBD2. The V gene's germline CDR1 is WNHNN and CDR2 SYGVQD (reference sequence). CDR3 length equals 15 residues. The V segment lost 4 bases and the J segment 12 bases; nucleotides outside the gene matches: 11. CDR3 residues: CASSGGTSGSSGQFF. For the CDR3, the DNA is TGCGCCAGCAGTGGGGGGACTAGCGGAAGCTCCGGGCAGTTCTTC.

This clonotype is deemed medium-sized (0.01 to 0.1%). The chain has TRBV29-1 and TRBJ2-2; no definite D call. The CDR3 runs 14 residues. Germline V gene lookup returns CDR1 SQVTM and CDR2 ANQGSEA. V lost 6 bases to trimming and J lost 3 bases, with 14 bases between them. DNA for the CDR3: TGCAGCGTAGCGACTCGGATTGACACCGGGGAGCTGTTTTTT. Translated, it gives CSVATRIDTGELFF.

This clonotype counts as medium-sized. The CDR3 is CSVSGTGGGFSSGANVLTF. DNA for the CDR3: TGCAGCGTTTCCGGGACAGGGGGCGGTTTTTCCTCTGGGGCCAACGTCCTGACTTTC. The chain uses TRBV29-1 and TRBJ2-6; 12 nucleotides match TRBD1. CDR3 length: 19 amino acids. The V gene end was trimmed by 5 bases and the J gene end by 0 bases; junction bases not matched to a gene: 11. Germline lookup yields CDR1 SQVTM and CDR2 ANQGSEA.

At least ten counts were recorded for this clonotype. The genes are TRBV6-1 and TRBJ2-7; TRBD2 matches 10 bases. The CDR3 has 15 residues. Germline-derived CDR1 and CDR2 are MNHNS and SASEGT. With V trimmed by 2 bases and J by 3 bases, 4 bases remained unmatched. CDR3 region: CASSELAGGIYEQYF. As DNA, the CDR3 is TGTGCCAGCAGTGAATTAGCGGGAGGAATCTACGAGCAGTACTTC.

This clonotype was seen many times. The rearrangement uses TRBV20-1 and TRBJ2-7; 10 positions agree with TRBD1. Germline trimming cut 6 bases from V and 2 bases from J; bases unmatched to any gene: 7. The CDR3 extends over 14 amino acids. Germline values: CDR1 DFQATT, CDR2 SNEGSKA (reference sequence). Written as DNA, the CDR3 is TGCAGTGCGAACCCGGGACAGGGGACCTACGAGCAGTACTTC. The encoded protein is CSANPGQGTYEQYF.

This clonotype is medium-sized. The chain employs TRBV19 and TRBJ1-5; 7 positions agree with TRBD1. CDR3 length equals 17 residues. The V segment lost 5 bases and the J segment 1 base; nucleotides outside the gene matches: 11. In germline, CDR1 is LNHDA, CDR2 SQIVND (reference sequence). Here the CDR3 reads CASSAWGGGTSNQPQHF. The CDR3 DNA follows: TGTGCCAGTAGTGCTTGGGGAGGGGGCACCAGCAATCAGCCCCAGCATTTT.

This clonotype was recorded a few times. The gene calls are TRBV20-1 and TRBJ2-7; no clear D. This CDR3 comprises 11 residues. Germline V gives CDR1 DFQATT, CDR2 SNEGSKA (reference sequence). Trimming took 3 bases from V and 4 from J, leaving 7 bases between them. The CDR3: CSASSGYEQYF. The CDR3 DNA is TGCAGTGCTAGTTCCGGATACGAGCAGTACTTC.

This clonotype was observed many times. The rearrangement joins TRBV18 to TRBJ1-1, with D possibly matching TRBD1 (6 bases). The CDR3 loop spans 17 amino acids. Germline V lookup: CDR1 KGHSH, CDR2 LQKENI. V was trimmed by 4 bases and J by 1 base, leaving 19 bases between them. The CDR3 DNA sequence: TGTGCCAGCTCACTTCCTACAGGGTGGGGGAGGAACACTGAAGCTTTCTTT. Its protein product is CASSLPTGWGRNTEAFF.

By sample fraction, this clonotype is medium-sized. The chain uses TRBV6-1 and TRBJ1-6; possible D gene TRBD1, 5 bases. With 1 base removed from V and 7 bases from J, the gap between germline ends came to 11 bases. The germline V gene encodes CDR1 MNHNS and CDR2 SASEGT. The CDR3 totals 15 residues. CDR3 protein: CASSEGGERNSPLHF. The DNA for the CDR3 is TGTGCCAGCAGTGAAGGAGGGGAAAGGAATTCACCCCTCCACTTT.

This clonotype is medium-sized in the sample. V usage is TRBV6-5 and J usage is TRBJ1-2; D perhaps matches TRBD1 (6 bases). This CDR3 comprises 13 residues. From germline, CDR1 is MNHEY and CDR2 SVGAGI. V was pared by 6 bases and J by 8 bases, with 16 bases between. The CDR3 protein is CASSDRGLGGYTF. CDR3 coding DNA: TGTGCCAGCAGCGATCGGGGGCTGGGGGGCTACACCTTC.

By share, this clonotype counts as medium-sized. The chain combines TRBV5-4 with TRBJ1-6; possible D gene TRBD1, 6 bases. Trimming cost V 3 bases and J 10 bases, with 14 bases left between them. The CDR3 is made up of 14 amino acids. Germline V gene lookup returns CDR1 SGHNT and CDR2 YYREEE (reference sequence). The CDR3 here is CASSYRQAGSPLHF. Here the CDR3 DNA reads TGTGCCAGCAGCTACCGACAGGCGGGATCACCCCTCCACTTT.

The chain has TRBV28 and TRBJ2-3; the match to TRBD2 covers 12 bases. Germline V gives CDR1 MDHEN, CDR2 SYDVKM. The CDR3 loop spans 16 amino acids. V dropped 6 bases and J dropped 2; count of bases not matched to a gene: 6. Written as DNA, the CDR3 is TGTGCCAGCAGACCCTGGACTAGCGGGGCCACAGATACGCAGTATTTT. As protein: CASRPWTSGATDTQYF.

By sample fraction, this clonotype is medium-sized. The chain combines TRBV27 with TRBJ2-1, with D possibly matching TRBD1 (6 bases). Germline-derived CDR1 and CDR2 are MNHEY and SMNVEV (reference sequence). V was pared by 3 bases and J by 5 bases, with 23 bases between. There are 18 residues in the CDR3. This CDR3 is CASSLIDGGHGPDNEQFF. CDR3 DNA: TGTGCCAGCAGTTTGATTGATGGGGGCCACGGGCCGGACAATGAGCAGTTCTTC.

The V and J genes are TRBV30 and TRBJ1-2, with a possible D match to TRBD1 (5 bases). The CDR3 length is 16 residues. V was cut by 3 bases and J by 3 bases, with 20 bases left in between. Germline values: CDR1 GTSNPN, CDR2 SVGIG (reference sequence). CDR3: CAWSQILRGGDYGYTF. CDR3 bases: TGTGCCTGGAGCCAAATTTTGAGGGGAGGAGACTATGGCTACACCTTC.

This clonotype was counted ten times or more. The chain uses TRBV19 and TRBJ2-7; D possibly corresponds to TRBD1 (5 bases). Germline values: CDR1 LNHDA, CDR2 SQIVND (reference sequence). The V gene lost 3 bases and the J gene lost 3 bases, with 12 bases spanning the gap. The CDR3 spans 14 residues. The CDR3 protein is CASSIGGAGYEQYF. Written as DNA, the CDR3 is TGTGCCAGTAGTATTGGTGGGGCAGGCTACGAGCAGTACTTC.

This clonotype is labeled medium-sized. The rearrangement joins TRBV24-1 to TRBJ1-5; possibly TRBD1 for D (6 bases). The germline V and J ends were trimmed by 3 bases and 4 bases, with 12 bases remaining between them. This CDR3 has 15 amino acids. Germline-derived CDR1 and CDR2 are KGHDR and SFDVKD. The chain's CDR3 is CATSDRLGGNQPQHF. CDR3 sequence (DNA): TGTGCCACCAGTGATCGGTTAGGGGGAAATCAGCCCCAGCATTTT.

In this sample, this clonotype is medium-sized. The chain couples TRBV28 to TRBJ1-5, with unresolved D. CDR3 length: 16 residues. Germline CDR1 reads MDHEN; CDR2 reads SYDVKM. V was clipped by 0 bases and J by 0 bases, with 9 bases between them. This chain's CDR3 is CASSLWMGSSNQPQHF. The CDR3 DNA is TGTGCCAGCAGTTTATGGATGGGGTCTAGCAATCAGCCCCAGCATTTT.

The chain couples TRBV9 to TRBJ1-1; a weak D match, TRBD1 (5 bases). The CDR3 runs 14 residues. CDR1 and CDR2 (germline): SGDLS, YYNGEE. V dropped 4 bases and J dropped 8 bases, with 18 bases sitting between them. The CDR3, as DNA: TGTGCCAGCAGCTTCGGGACTGGGGCCGTGGAAGCTTTCTTT. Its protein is CASSFGTGAVEAFF.

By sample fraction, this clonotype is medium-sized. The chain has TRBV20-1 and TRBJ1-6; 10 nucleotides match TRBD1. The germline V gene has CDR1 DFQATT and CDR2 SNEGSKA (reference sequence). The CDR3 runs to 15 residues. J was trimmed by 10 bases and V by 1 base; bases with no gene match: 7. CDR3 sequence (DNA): TGCAGTGCTAGAGTGGAGACAGGGGGCGGGTCACCCCTCCACTTT. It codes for CSARVETGGGSPLHF.

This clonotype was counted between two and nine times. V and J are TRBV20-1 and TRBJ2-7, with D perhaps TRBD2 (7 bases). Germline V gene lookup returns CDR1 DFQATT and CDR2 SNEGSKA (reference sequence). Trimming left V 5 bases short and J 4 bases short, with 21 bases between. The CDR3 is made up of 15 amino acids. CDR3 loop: CSARGASRAMYEQYF. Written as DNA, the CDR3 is TGCAGTGCTCGGGGGGCGAGTAGGGCGATGTACGAGCAGTACTTC.